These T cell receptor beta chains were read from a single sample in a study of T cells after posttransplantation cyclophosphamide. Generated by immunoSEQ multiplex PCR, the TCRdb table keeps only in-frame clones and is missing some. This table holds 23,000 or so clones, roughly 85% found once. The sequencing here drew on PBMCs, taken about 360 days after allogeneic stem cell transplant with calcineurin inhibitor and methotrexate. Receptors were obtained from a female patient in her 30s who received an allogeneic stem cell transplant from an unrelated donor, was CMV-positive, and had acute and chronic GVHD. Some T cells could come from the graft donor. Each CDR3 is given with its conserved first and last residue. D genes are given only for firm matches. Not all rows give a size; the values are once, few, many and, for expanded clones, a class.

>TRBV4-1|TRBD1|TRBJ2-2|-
CASSQPRQGRELFF
TGCGCCAGCAGCCAACCGCGACAGGGCAGGGAGCTGTTTTTT
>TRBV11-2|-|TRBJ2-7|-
CASSLGPLSYEQYF
TGTGCCAGCAGCTTAGGTCCACTATCCTACGAGCAGTACTTC
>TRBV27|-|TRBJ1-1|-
CASSALQGGRPEAFF
TGTGCCAGCAGTGCCCTCCAGGGAGGGAGACCTGAAGCTTTCTTT
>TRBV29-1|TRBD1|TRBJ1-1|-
CSVRPGQGSLVTEAFF
TGCAGCGTCAGACCGGGACAGGGGAGTTTGGTCACTGAAGCTTTCTTT
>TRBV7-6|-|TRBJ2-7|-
CASSLTQANAYEQYF
TGTGCCAGCAGCTTGACACAGGCGAACGCCTACGAGCAGTACTTC
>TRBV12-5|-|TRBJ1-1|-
CASGLTREVRLNTEAFF
TGTGCTAGTGGTTTGACCAGGGAGGTCCGACTGAACACTGAAGCTTTCTTT
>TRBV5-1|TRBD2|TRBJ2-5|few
CASRELAGGQETQYF
TGCGCCAGCAGGGAGTTAGCGGGAGGGCAAGAGACCCAGTACTTC
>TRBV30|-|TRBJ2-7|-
CALTNSYEQYF
TGTGCCCTTACAAACTCCTACGAGCAGTACTTC
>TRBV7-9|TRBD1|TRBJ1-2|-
CASSLETGGLYGYTF
TGTGCCAGCAGCTTAGAGACAGGGGGCTTATATGGCTACACCTTC
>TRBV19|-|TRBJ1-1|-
CASSITRETEAFF
TGTGCCAGTAGTATAACGAGGGAGACTGAAGCTTTCTTT
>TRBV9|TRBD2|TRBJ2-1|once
CASSGRLAGPRNEQFF
TGTGCCAGCAGCGGAAGACTAGCGGGACCGAGAAATGAGCAGTTCTTC
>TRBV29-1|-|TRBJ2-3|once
CSDRSVHTQYF
TGCAGCGATAGAAGTGTTCATACGCAGTATTTT
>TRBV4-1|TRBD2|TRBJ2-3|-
CASSQEGPGGGFYGTDTQYF
TGCGCCAGCAGCCAAGAGGGTCCTGGCGGGGGGTTTTACGGCACAGATACGCAGTATTTT
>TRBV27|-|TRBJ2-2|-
CASSFAAGTGELFF
TGTGCCAGCAGTTTTGCGGCAGGGACCGGGGAGCTGTTTTTT
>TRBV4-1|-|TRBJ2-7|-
CASSRERSGLRYEQYF
TGCGCCAGCAGCCGAGAGCGATCAGGGTTGAGGTACGAGCAGTACTTC
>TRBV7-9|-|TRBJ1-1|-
CASSPRPFDRPDTEAFF
TGTGCCAGCAGCCCGCGGCCCTTTGACAGGCCAGACACTGAAGCTTTCTTT
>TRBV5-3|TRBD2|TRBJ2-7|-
CARSPGTSGGRNYEQYF
TGTGCCAGAAGCCCGGGGACTAGCGGGGGCCGCAACTACGAGCAGTACTTC
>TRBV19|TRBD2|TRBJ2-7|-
CASSIGLASYEQYF
TGTGCCAGTAGTATAGGACTAGCCTCGTACGAGCAGTACTTC
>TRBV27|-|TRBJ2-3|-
CASKTRDTDTQYF
TGTGCCAGCAAGACTCGGGACACAGATACGCAGTATTTT
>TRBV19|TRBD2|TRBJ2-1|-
CASSIDYLAGALDNEQFF
TGTGCCAGTAGTATAGATTACCTAGCGGGAGCGTTGGACAATGAGCAGTTCTTC
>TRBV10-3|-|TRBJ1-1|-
CAITRGGAGEAFF
TGTGCCATTACCCGTGGGGGCGCCGGGGAAGCTTTCTTT
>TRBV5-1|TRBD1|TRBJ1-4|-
CASSLGGKDEKLFF
TGCGCCAGCAGCTTAGGGGGCAAGGATGAAAAACTGTTTTTT
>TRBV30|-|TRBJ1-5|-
CAWSAEQLNQPQHF
TGTGCCTGGAGTGCGGAGCAACTAAATCAGCCCCAGCATTTT
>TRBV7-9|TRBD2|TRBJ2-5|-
CASSPSPQGGTTQYF
TGTGCCAGCAGCCCATCGCCCCAGGGAGGGACGACCCAGTACTTC
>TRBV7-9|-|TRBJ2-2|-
CAGSPRTNTGELFF
TGTGCCGGCAGCCCTCGTACGAACACCGGGGAGCTGTTTTTT
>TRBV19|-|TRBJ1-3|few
CASTGELSGNTIYF
TGTGCCAGTACGGGGGAGCTTTCTGGAAACACCATATATTTT
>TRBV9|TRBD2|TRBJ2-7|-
CASSKGTSGYEQYF
TGTGCCAGCAGCAAAGGGACTAGCGGGTACGAGCAGTACTTC
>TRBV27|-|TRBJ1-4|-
CASKNLAAGLFEKLFF
TGTGCCAGCAAGAATTTAGCGGCAGGGTTGTTTGAAAAACTGTTTTTT
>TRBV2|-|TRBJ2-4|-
CASSWDFSRGGKNIQYF
TGTGCCAGCAGTTGGGATTTCTCACGAGGGGGCAAAAACATTCAGTACTTC
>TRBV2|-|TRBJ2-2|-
CASTTQGFTGELFF
TGTGCCAGCACCACACAGGGATTCACCGGGGAGCTGTTTTTT
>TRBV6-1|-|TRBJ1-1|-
CASSGGHWAFF
TGTGCCAGCAGTGGAGGACACTGGGCTTTCTTT
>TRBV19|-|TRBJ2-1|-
CASRAGPTMTQFF
TGTGCCAGTAGGGCGGGTCCTACAATGACGCAGTTCTTC
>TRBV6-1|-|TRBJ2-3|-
CASRALRQATDTQYF
TGTGCCAGCAGGGCCCTAAGACAGGCCACAGATACGCAGTATTTT
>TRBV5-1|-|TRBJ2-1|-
CASSFLSGDNEQFF
TGCGCCAGCAGCTTCCTTTCAGGGGACAATGAGCAGTTCTTC
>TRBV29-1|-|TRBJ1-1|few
CSVGGEAFF
TGCAGCGTCGGGGGGGAGGCTTTCTTT
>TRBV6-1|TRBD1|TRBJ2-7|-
CAPVGTGIYEQYF
TGTGCTCCGGTGGGGACAGGGATCTACGAGCAGTACTTC
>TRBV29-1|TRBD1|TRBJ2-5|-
CSEKQGGETQYF
TGCAGCGAAAAACAGGGGGGAGAGACCCAGTACTTC
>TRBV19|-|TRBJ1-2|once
CASSIDAATDTNYGYTF
TGTGCCAGTAGTATAGACGCGGCTACGGATACTAACTATGGCTACACCTTC
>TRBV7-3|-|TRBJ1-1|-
CASSLTQESEAFF
TGTGCCAGCAGCTTAACCCAGGAATCTGAAGCTTTCTTT
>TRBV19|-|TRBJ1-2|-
CASNRANYGYTF
TGTGCCAGTAACAGGGCTAACTATGGCTACACCTTC
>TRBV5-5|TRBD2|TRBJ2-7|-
CASSYTLAGGRYEQYF
TGTGCCAGCAGCTACACTCTAGCGGGGGGGCGGTACGAGCAGTACTTC
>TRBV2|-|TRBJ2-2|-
CASSAEGELFF
TGTGCCAGCTCGGCGGAGGGGGAGCTGTTTTTT
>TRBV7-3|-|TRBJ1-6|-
CASSPRRDSPLHF
TGTGCCAGCAGCCCTCGGCGGGATTCACCCCTCCACTTT
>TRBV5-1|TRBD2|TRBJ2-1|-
CASSLAGLAGRGFF
TGCGCCAGCAGCTTGGCGGGACTAGCGGGGCGGGGGTTCTTC
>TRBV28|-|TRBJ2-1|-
CASSFRGGQFF
TGTGCCAGCAGTTTCCGGGGAGGGCAGTTCTTC
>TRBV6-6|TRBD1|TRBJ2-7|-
CASSLKTGDLWEQYF
TGTGCCAGCAGTTTAAAGACAGGGGACTTGTGGGAGCAGTACTTC
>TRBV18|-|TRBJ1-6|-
CASSPVASQGRVSPLHF
TGTGCCAGCTCACCGGTTGCAAGTCAGGGGAGGGTTTCACCCCTCCACTTT
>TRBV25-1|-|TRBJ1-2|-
CASRLGLQAGYTF
TGTGCCAGCAGGTTAGGCCTTCAAGCGGGCTACACCTTC
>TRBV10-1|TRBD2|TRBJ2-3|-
CASSDGGRAGDTQYF
TGCGCCAGCAGTGACGGCGGGAGGGCAGGAGATACGCAGTATTTT
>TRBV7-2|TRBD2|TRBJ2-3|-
CASSLGPEGTSGEYF
TGTGCCAGCAGCTTAGGACCCGAGGGTACTAGCGGGGAGTATTTT
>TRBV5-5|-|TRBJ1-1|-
CASGYSTEAFF
TGTGCCAGCGGGTACAGCACTGAAGCTTTCTTT
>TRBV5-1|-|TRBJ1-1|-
CASSLWERTEAFF
TGCGCCAGCAGCTTATGGGAGAGGACTGAAGCTTTCTTT
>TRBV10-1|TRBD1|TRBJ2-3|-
CASSDFFGTGGSTDTQYF
TGCGCCAGCAGTGATTTTTTTGGGACAGGGGGAAGCACAGATACGCAGTATTTT